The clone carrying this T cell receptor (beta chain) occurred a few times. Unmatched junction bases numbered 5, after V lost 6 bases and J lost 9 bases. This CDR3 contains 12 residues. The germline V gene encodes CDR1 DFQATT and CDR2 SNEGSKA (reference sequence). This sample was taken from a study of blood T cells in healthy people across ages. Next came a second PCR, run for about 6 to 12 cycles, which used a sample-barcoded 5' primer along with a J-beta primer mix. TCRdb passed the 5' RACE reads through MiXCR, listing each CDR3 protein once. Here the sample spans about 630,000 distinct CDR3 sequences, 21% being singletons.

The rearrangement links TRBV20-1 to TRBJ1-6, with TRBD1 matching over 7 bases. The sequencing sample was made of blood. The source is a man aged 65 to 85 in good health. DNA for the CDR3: TGCAGTGCGACAGACAGGGTTTCACCCCTCCACTTT. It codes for CSATDRVSPLHF.